The next 24 T cell receptor beta chains were all read from a single sample in a study of T cells after yellow fever vaccination. TCRdb used MiXCR to reprocess the 5' RACE reads, holding one entry per CDR3 protein. The table shows a few hundred thousand distinct CDR3 sequences, with about 4% occurring only once. The sequencing here drew on PBMCs, taken 5 days after the yellow fever booster vaccination. Receptor source: a young man who received the YFV17D yellow fever vaccine.

The table lists this clonotype with many counts. The V call is TRBV7-9, the J call TRBJ1-2, with D perhaps TRBD1 (5 bases). The V gene lost 10 bases and the J gene lost 8 bases, with 23 bases spanning the gap. The CDR3 has 14 residues. Germline-derived CDR1 and CDR2 are SEHNR and FQNEAQ (reference sequence). CDR3 bases: TGTGCCACCTCAGACAGTTCCTCCGGGGAAGGCTACACCTTC. This codes for CATSDSSSGEGYTF.

V and J are TRBV5-5 and TRBJ1-1; 8 bases align to TRBD1. The CDR3 is 13 residues long. Germline CDR1 and CDR2: SGHKS and YYEKEE (reference sequence). The ends lost 4 bases at V and 7 bases at J; junction bases unmatched: 6. The CDR3 spells CASSPTGAGEAFF. CDR3 bases: TGTGCCAGCAGCCCGACAGGGGCCGGTGAAGCTTTCTTT.

The table lists this clonotype with a few counts. The CDR3 DNA sequence: TGTGCCAGCAGTTACTCCTCGGGATTAGCGGGGGGATTAGATACGCAGTATTTT. Translation gives CASSYSSGLAGGLDTQYF. The chain links TRBV6-6 to TRBJ2-3; 10 nucleotides align to TRBD2. The trim removed 0 bases at V and 5 bases at J, leaving 11 bases unmatched. Looked up from germline, CDR1 is MNHNY and CDR2 is SVGAGI (reference sequence). There are 18 residues in the CDR3.

This clonotype was seen a few times. The rearrangement links TRBV25-1 to TRBJ1-2; D remains ambiguous. The CDR3 has 13 residues. With 3 bases removed from V and 6 bases from J, the gap between germline ends came to 11 bases. Germline lookup yields CDR1 MGHDK and CDR2 SYGVNS. In DNA, the CDR3 is TGTGCCAGCAGTGACTTAGGGAGGAATGGCTACACCTTC. It codes for CASSDLGRNGYTF.

The genes are TRBV5-6 and TRBJ2-3, with no clear D. Germline V gene data show CDR1 as SGHDT and CDR2 as YYEEEE. V was cut by 1 base and J by 2 bases, with 5 bases left in between. The CDR3 covers 13 residues. The DNA of the CDR3 is TGTGCCAGCAGCTTGACCCTCACAGATACGCAGTATTTT. Translating gives CASSLTLTDTQYF.

The table lists this clonotype with many counts. For the CDR3, the DNA is TGTGCCAGCAGCGACAGGGTCACTAATGAAAAACTGTTTTTT. Protein product: CASSDRVTNEKLFF. V and J are TRBV11-2 and TRBJ1-4; 7 nucleotides agree with TRBD1. There are 14 residues in the CDR3. Looked up from germline, CDR1 is SGHAT and CDR2 is FQNNGV. Germline trimming cut 5 bases from V and 2 bases from J; bases unmatched to any gene: 2.

The gene calls are TRBV7-9 and TRBJ1-3, with D hard to call. Trimming took off 7 bases at V and 0 bases at J, with 10 bases between the two ends. The CDR3 spans 14 residues. Germline assignment: CDR1 SEHNR and CDR2 FQNEAQ (reference sequence). For the CDR3, the DNA is TGTGCCAGCAACGAGGCTGGCTCTGGAAACACCATATATTTT. Protein: CASNEAGSGNTIYF.

The rearrangement joins TRBV18 to TRBJ2-3; 12 positions match TRBD2. The CDR3 is made up of 17 amino acids. V trimming: 3 bases; J trimming: 6 bases; junction bases outside the gene matches: 10. CDR1 is KGHSH and CDR2 is LQKENI in the germline V gene. CDR3 bases: TGTGCCAGCTCACCCGGACTAGCGGGGACCCGGGCGGATACGCAGTATTTT. Its translation is CASSPGLAGTRADTQYF.

This clonotype turned up a few times. The chain employs TRBV20-1 and TRBJ2-7; possible D gene TRBD1, 6 bases. The CDR3 contains 13 residues. V shed 1 base and J shed 6 bases, with 13 bases lying between them. Germline V gene data show CDR1 as DFQATT and CDR2 as SNEGSKA (reference sequence). For the CDR3, the DNA is TGCAGTGCTAGAGGTCAGGGGCGCGGCGAGCAGTACGTC. Residues: CSARGQGRGEQYV.

V gene TRBV19 combines with J gene TRBJ1-4, with D perhaps matching TRBD1 (6 bases). The V end lost 7 bases, the J end lost 0 bases, and 12 bases lay between the germline ends. The CDR3 length is 15 residues. From germline, CDR1 is LNHDA and CDR2 SQIVND (reference sequence). This CDR3 reads CASTGQTATNEKLFF. The CDR3 region has the DNA TGTGCCAGTACCGGACAGACCGCAACTAATGAAAAACTGTTTTTT. The full variable domain, in which reference TRBV19 and TRBJ1-4 provide the parts outside the CDR3, is DGGITQSPKYLFRKEGQNVTLSCEQNLNHDAMYWYRQDPGQGLRLIYYSQIVNDFQKGDIAEGYSVSREKKESFPLTVTSAQKNPTAFYLCASTGQTATNEKLFFGSGTQLSVL.

V gene TRBV7-6 combines with J gene TRBJ2-1, with D tentatively TRBD2 (6 bases). CDR3 length: 18 amino acids. Trimming took off 0 bases at V and 0 bases at J, with 15 bases between the two ends. CDR1 is SGHVS, CDR2 FNYEAQ, per germline. The CDR3 loop is CASSLASGLLSSYNEQFF. Written as DNA, the CDR3 is TGTGCCAGCAGCTTAGCATCAGGACTACTTAGCTCCTACAATGAGCAGTTCTTC. The full variable domain, completed using reference TRBV7-6 and TRBJ2-1, is GAGVSQSPRYKVTKRGQDVALRCDPISGHVSLYWYRQALGQGPEFLTYFNYEAQQDKSGLPNDRFSAERPEGSISTLTIQRTEQRDSAMYRCASSLASGLLSSYNEQFFGPGTRLTVL.

The chain uses TRBV28 and TRBJ2-3; TRBD1 is a possible D gene (6 bases). The germline V and J ends were trimmed by 3 bases and 2 bases, with 18 bases remaining between them. The CDR3 spans 17 residues. Germline V gene data show CDR1 as MDHEN and CDR2 as SYDVKM. The CDR3 DNA sequence: TGTGCCAGCAGTTTGCCAGACAGGACCTCTGCCACAGATACGCAGTATTTT. It encodes CASSLPDRTSATDTQYF.

This clonotype came up a few times. The chain links TRBV10-3 to TRBJ1-2; D unclear. V was clipped by 0 bases and J by 12 bases, with 14 bases between them. Per the germline V gene, CDR1 is ENHRY and CDR2 is SYGVKD. The CDR3 runs to 13 residues. The CDR3 is CAISESLSLLDTF. In DNA form, the CDR3 reads TGTGCCATCAGTGAGTCGCTCTCGCTACTGGACACCTTC.

The chain employs TRBV27 and TRBJ1-2; possible D gene TRBD1, 5 bases. Trimming left V 6 bases short and J 11 bases short, with 25 bases between. The CDR3 contains 15 residues. Germline V gene sequence: CDR1 MNHEY, CDR2 SMNVEV (reference sequence). CDR3 region: CASSRIQGLFPYYTF. CDR3 in DNA: TGTGCCAGCAGCCGAATTCAGGGATTATTCCCGTATTACACCTTC.

This clonotype was observed a few times. The chain combines TRBV11-2 with TRBJ2-5; D is unresolved. CDR3 length equals 12 residues. Trimming shortened V by 5 bases and J by 5 bases, and 9 bases separated the two germline ends. Germline V CDR1 and CDR2: SGHAT, FQNNGV. CDR3 protein: CASSDTWETQYF. The CDR3 coding sequence is TGTGCCAGCAGCGATACATGGGAGACCCAGTACTTC.

Only a few counts were recorded for this clonotype. The chain carries TRBV11-2 and TRBJ2-2; 10 nucleotides align to TRBD2. Germline CDR1 is SGHAT and CDR2 is FQNNGV. CDR3 size: 17 residues. With 1 base clipped from V and 7 bases from J, the junction kept 9 bases outside the gene matches. The CDR3 is CASSLASGGVRIGELFF. The CDR3 DNA is TGTGCCAGCAGCTTAGCGAGCGGGGGGGTTCGAATCGGGGAGCTGTTTTTT.

This clonotype has just a few counts. The V and J genes are TRBV7-9 and TRBJ2-2; D is possibly TRBD2 (7 bases). Trimming left V 7 bases short and J 3 bases short, with 24 bases between. The CDR3 contains 18 residues. Germline loops: CDR1 SEHNR, CDR2 FQNEAQ (reference sequence). CDR3 loop: CASTPGRGGRIDTGELFF. The CDR3 coding sequence is TGTGCCAGCACCCCCGGAAGGGGGGGTAGGATTGACACCGGGGAGCTGTTTTTT.

V and J are TRBV11-2 and TRBJ2-2; 10 positions match TRBD2. The CDR3 is 16 amino acids. From germline, CDR1 is SGHAT and CDR2 FQNNGV. Trimming cost V 4 bases and J 4 bases; bases outside gene matches: 6. Written as DNA, the CDR3 is TGTGCCAGCAGCTCGCCCGGGACTAGCGCCACCGGGGAGCTGTTTTTT. This gives the protein CASSSPGTSATGELFF.

This clonotype was seen a handful of times. CDR3 loop: CASSYNAPPVAFF. The CDR3 DNA reads TGTGCCAGCAGTTACAACGCCCCGCCGGTCGCTTTCTTT. This chain links TRBV6-2 or TRBV6-3 with TRBJ1-1, with D unresolved. Trimming took off 2 bases at V and 11 bases at J, with 15 bases between the two ends. In germline, CDR1 is MNHEY, CDR2 SVGEGT. This CDR3 spans 13 amino acids.

There are a few counts of this clonotype. This chain links TRBV5-1 with TRBJ1-6; a possible D gene is TRBD1 (5 bases). The CDR3 runs to 17 residues. Trimming pared 4 bases from V and 0 bases from J, leaving 14 bases between. CDR1 and CDR2 from the germline V gene are SGHRS and YFSETQ. The chain's CDR3 is CASSLRVLSSYNSPLHF. The CDR3 coding sequence is TGCGCCAGCAGCCTCAGGGTGCTTAGCTCCTATAATTCACCCCTCCACTTT.

The V and J genes are TRBV7-8 and TRBJ2-1; D may match TRBD1 or TRBD2 (5 bases each). Germline-derived CDR1 and CDR2 are SGHVS and FQNEAQ. Trimming stripped 5 bases from V and 0 bases from J, with 14 bases between. CDR3 size: 16 residues. In DNA form, the CDR3 reads TGTGCCAGCAGCGAGGGACGGGCTAGCTCCTACAATGAGCAGTTCTTC. Protein product: CASSEGRASSYNEQFF.

In this sample, this clonotype turned up many times. This sequence joins TRBV5-1 and TRBJ2-5; D is unclear. The V gene's germline CDR1 is SGHRS and CDR2 YFSETQ. Between the trimmed V and J ends, which lost 0 bases and 1 base, there was a span of 13 bases. This CDR3 is built from 16 residues. CDR3 bases: TGCGCCAGCAGCTTGGCCGTTACGAAATTCCAAGAGACCCAGTACTTC. Protein: CASSLAVTKFQETQYF. Supplemented by reference TRBV5-1 and TRBJ2-5, the full variable domain reads KAGVTQTPRYLIKTRGQQVTLSCSPISGHRSVSWYQQTPGQGLQFLFEYFSETQRNKGNFPGRFSGRQFSNSRSEMNVSTLELGDSALYLCASSLAVTKFQETQYFGPGTRLLVL.

This clonotype was observed many times. The J gene is TRBJ1-1, the V gene TRBV7-2; a possible D gene is TRBD1 (5 bases). The length of the CDR3 is 15 residues. In germline, CDR1 is SGHTA, CDR2 FQGNSA. The ends were cut back, 5 bases at V and 1 base at J, with 14 bases in the middle. The CDR3 nucleotides read TGTGCCAGCAGCACGTGGTGGGGGGGGAACACTGAAGCTTTCTTT. Its protein is CASSTWWGGNTEAFF.

This sequence joins TRBV4-3 and TRBJ2-3; tentative D call: TRBD2 (5 bases). Trimming left V 2 bases short and J 4 bases short, with 7 bases between. The length of the CDR3 is 13 residues. Germline V lookup: CDR1 LGHNA, CDR2 YSLEER. CDR3 region: CASSQKLADTQYF. The CDR3 bases are TGCGCCAGCAGCCAAAAACTAGCAGATACGCAGTATTTT.